This T cell receptor beta chain was identified during a study of graft-versus-host responses after intestinal transplantation. Study background: The transplants performed in recipients were multivisceral, liver-intestinal, or isolated intestinal. Anti-thymocyte globulin induction preceded two to three years of tacrolimus and steroid maintenance in all recipients. Study results and limitations: GvH clones occurred in recipient marrow; some first appeared in ileum or blood.

Concerning this clone itself: Its target is unknown.

The germline gives CDR1 SGDLS, CDR2 YYNGEE. CDR3 size: 13 residues. The germline V and J ends were trimmed by 0 bases and 10 bases, with 11 bases remaining between them. Assay: immunoSEQ multiplex PCR; the TCRdb copy retains only in-frame clones and omits some. The repertoire holds approximately 20,000 clones, with roughly nine tenths as singletons. The rearrangement uses TRBV9 and TRBJ2-1; D unclear. The sequenced sample was bone marrow, obtained around 130 days after transplant. The sequence derives from a human patient who received an intestinal transplant, so some T cells may come from the graft donor. CDR3 DNA sequence: TGTGCCAGCAGCGTAGTGATGGTGGGGGAGCAGTTCTTC. It specifies CASSVVMVGEQFF.